What follows describes a single TCR beta chain. This record comes from a study of blood T cell repertoires in COVID-19. Original data processing: Scientists estimated how many nucleated cells there were by amplifying reference gene primers. TCRdb's table, derived via immunoSEQ multiplex PCR, lists solely in-frame clones and lacks some. For V, J and clone size, that table is used; D and trimming come from the DNA. The data hold about 190,000 clones, with roughly 80% observed a single time. The ends lost 5 bases at V and 7 bases at J; junction bases unmatched: 13. This CDR3 region has 16 residues. Germline lookup yields CDR1 MNHEY and CDR2 SMNVEV (reference sequence).

What was sequenced was peripheral blood. The receptor comes from a woman aged 45-65 years with acute or convalescent COVID-19. V is TRBV27 and J is TRBJ1-2; 10 nucleotides match TRBD1. The CDR3, as DNA: TGTGCCAGCAGTCCCTCCCCCGGACAGGGGGGGAGTGGCTACACCTTC. Residues: CASSPSPGQGGSGYTF.